Listed below are T cell receptor beta chains from one sample, sequenced in a study of T cells after yellow fever vaccination. Each CDR3 protein gets one entry after TCRdb re-called the 5' RACE reads with MiXCR. The table shows under 400,000 distinct CDR3 sequences, with about 9.9% occurring only once. The input for sequencing was PBMCs, taken on the day of the first yellow fever vaccination. All receptors derive from a man aged 18 to 30 who received the YFV17D yellow fever vaccine. Each CDR3 is given with its conserved first and last residue. A D gene is named only where the DNA matches it firmly. Size is stated for part of the rows, as once, few or many counts, or as a class when the clone is expanded.

j_gene	abundance	v_gene	d_gene	CDR3nt	CDR3aa
TRBJ2-4	few	TRBV21-1	.	TGTGCCAGCAGCCCGGGGCAGGGACTAGCCAAAAACATTCAGTACTTC	CASSPGQGLAKNIQYF
TRBJ2-1	.	TRBV7-9	.	TGTGCCAAGGAGGCCGGGGGCGAGCAGTTCTTC	CAKEAGGEQFF
TRBJ2-1	few	TRBV11-2	.	TGTGCCAGCGGCAGTATCCGGGGCTCCTACAATGAGCAGTTCTTC	CASGSIRGSYNEQFF
TRBJ2-1	.	TRBV7-9	.	TGTGCCAGCAGCTTATTTCCGTGGCAGTTCTTC	CASSLFPWQFF
TRBJ2-1	.	TRBV18	.	TGTGCCAGCTCGCCCGCGGTCTTCAATGAGCAGTTCTTC	CASSPAVFNEQFF
TRBJ2-2	many	TRBV5-1	TRBD2	TGCGCCAGCAGCTTACTAGCGGGGGCGAACACCGGGGAGCTGTTTTTT	CASSLLAGANTGELFF
TRBJ2-2	few	TRBV7-2	.	TGTGCCAGCAGGGTACCCGAGGGCGGGGAGCTGTTTTTT	CASRVPEGGELFF
TRBJ1-5	many	TRBV6-1	TRBD1	TGTGCCAGCAGACGGGACAGGGGGGATCAGCCCCAGCATTTT	CASRRDRGDQPQHF
TRBJ2-1	.	TRBV5-4	TRBD1	TGTGCCAGCAGCTTGGGAGACAGGGGCTACAATGAGCAGTTCTTC	CASSLGDRGYNEQFF
TRBJ2-4	.	TRBV5-1	TRBD1	TGCGCCAGCAGCTTGGGACAGGGCCAAAACATTCAGTACTTC	CASSLGQGQNIQYF
TRBJ1-1	.	TRBV5-1	.	TGCGCCAGCAGCACGGACAGACCAAACACTGAAGCTTTCTTT	CASSTDRPNTEAFF
TRBJ1-6	few	TRBV12-3/TRBV12-4	.	TGTGCCAGCAGTCCTAGACGAAATTCACCCCTCCACTTT	CASSPRRNSPLHF
TRBJ2-7	few	TRBV6-1	.	TGTGCCAGCAAGGCCCCGGCTGGGAACTACGAGCAGTACTTC	CASKAPAGNYEQYF
TRBJ1-1	few	TRBV5-1	.	TGCGCCAGCAGCTTCGGGGGGTCGAGTATGAACACTGAAGCTTTCTTT	CASSFGGSSMNTEAFF
TRBJ2-2	.	TRBV5-4	TRBD1	TGTGCCAGCAGCTTGCATGGGACAGGGGACACCGGGGAGCTGTTTTTT	CASSLHGTGDTGELFF
TRBJ1-1	.	TRBV7-7	.	TGTGCCAGCAGCCCCGGAGTGGGGGCGAACACTGAAGCTTTCTTT	CASSPGVGANTEAFF
TRBJ1-1	few	TRBV4-1	.	TGCGCCAGCAGCCAAGTAGTGAACACTGAAGCTTTCTTT	CASSQVVNTEAFF
TRBJ1-5	few	TRBV12-3/TRBV12-4	TRBD1	TGTGCCAGCAGATCCGGGACAGGGGGCAATCAGCCCCAGCATTTT	CASRSGTGGNQPQHF
TRBJ1-2	few	TRBV6-1	.	TGTGCCAGCGCGGATCCACCGGGGGGTAACTATGGCTACACCTTC	CASADPPGGNYGYTF
TRBJ2-1	.	TRBV3-1	.	TGTGCCAGCAGTGGACGGGGCCGATACAATGAGCAGTTCTTC	CASSGRGRYNEQFF
TRBJ2-5	.	TRBV2	.	TGTGCCAGCAGCGCTGACAGGAACCAAGAGACCCAGTACTTC	CASSADRNQETQYF
TRBJ1-2	.	TRBV18	.	TGTGCCAGCTCACCGGCGGGGGACGGCTACACCTTC	CASSPAGDGYTF
TRBJ2-2	few	TRBV20-1	TRBD2	TGCAGCGCGGGGGGGCATTACACCGGGGAGCTGTTTTTT	CSAGGHYTGELFF
TRBJ2-3	few	TRBV28	.	TGTGCCGGTTCCTCGGGGTGGCGGGCAGATACGCAGTATTTT	CAGSSGWRADTQYF
TRBJ2-7	.	TRBV4-2	.	TGTGCCAGCAGCAAAGTTTCCTCCACAGGTGTCGTGAACGAGCAGTACTTC	CASSKVSSTGVVNEQYF
TRBJ1-1	.	TRBV18	TRBD1	TGTGCCAGCTCACCTTTCGAGGGGGCGGAATCTGAAGCTTTCTTT	CASSPFEGAESEAFF
TRBJ2-5	.	TRBV7-8	TRBD2	TGTGCCAGCAGCTTACGGGGGACTAGCGAAGAGACCCAGTACTTC	CASSLRGTSEETQYF
TRBJ2-1	few	TRBV7-6	TRBD2	TGTGCCAGCAGCTTAACGCTGGGACTAGCCTTCACCCATGAGCAGTTCTTC	CASSLTLGLAFTHEQFF
TRBJ1-2	many	TRBV5-1	.	TGCGCCAGCAGCTCCCGGGACACCTTCTATGGCTACACCTTC	CASSSRDTFYGYTF
TRBJ2-3	few	TRBV7-6	TRBD1	TGTGCCAGCAGCCGGCGGGACAGGTTGGCAGATACGCAGTATTTT	CASSRRDRLADTQYF
TRBJ2-7	many	TRBV12-3/TRBV12-4	.	TGTGCCAGCAGTTTAGCGACGGGGGACGAGCAGTACTTC	CASSLATGDEQYF